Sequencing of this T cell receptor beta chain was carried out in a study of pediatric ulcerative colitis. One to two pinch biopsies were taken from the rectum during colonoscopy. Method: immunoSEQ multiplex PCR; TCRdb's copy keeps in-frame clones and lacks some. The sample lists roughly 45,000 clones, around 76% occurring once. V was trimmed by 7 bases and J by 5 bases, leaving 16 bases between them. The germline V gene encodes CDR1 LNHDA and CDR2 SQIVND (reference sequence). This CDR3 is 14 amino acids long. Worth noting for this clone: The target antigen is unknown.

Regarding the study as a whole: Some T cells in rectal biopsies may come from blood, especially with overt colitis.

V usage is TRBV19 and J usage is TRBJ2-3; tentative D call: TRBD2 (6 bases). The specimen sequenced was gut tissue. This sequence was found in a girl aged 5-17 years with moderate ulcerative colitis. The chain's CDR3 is CASTSREKVDTQYF. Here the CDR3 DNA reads TGTGCCAGTACTTCGCGGGAAAAAGTAGATACGCAGTATTTT.